What follows are 2 T cell receptor beta chains derived from one specimen sequenced in a study of blood T cells in healthy people across ages. Together with a sample-barcoded 5' primer, a J-beta primer mix was included in a second PCR lasting about 7 to 11 cycles. One entry per CDR3 protein results from TCRdb running MiXCR on the 5' RACE reads. The sample shows 890,000 or so distinct CDR3 sequences, approximately 59% of them seen only once. The sample taken for sequencing was blood. These receptors all stem from a man aged 25 to 45 in good health.

This chain connects TRBV4-2 to TRBJ1-6, with D uncertain. Germline values: CDR1 LGHNA, CDR2 YNFKEQ. CDR3 length: 12 amino acids. V lost 3 bases and J lost 7, with 4 bases in between. Written as DNA, the CDR3 is TGTGCCAGCAGCCAGGTAAATTCACCCCTCCACTTT. Protein: CASSQVNSPLHF.

The CDR3 here is CASSQDWLGENTEAFF. CDR3 in DNA: TGCGCCAGCAGCCAAGATTGGTTGGGGGAAAACACTGAAGCTTTCTTT. This chain connects TRBV4-1 to TRBJ1-1; possibly TRBD1 for D (5 bases). V lost 0 bases and J 2 bases, leaving 13 bases between the germline ends. The CDR3 covers 16 residues. Per the germline V gene, CDR1 is MGHRA and CDR2 is YSYEKL.